Each of the 21 T cell receptor beta chains below was sequenced from the same sample in a study of regulatory T cells in long-lasting Graves disease (dated by TCRdb to the early 2020s). The sample's time point label, in plain terms: persistent/refractory GD, antithyroid drugs over 5 years with positive TRAb. For both TCR sequencing and RNA sequencing, RNA was extracted from PBMCs in TRIzol. Library preparation was by multiplex PCR. TCRdb lists the instrument as Illumina HiSeq 4000. CDR3 regions were amplified by Arm-PCR with iRepertoire HTBI primers to construct TCR beta libraries. TCRdb reprocessing: public reads trimmed at Q25 with fastp, clones called with MiXCR, in-frame beta chains kept. Rows merge per CDR3 protein into single entries with the most common DNA and genes. This sample has over 450,000 distinct CDR3 sequences in its table, and roughly a fifth of those were observed once. The ten biggest clones cover roughly 7.1% of the sample.

The source was peripheral blood mononuclear cells (PBMCs), collected when the disease was refractory, from a patient treated with antithyroid drugs. The receptor source for this set is a female donor with Graves disease.

This clonotype was picked up a small number of times. This could be a read error, since a much larger clone is one nucleotide away. The V call is TRBV24-1, the J call TRBJ2-5; 14 nucleotides line up with TRBD2. The germline V gene encodes CDR1 KGHDR and CDR2 SFDVKD. The CDR3 is 19 amino acids. The CDR3 region has the DNA TGTGCCACCAGTGATTTCTCAGGACTAGCGGGAGGACCCCAAGAGGCCCAGTACTTC. Translating it yields CATSDFSGLAGGPQEAQYF.

Ten or more counts support this clonotype. The chain recombines TRBV11-3 with TRBJ1-6; possibly TRBD1 for D (6 bases). The CDR3 runs to 13 residues. Per germline, CDR1 SGHNT and CDR2 YENEEA. The germline V and J ends were trimmed by 4 bases and 10 bases, with 11 bases remaining between them. CDR3 residues: CASSSQGFSPLHF. CDR3 in DNA: TGTGCCAGCAGCTCACAGGGTTTCTCACCCCTCCACTTT.

This sequence joins TRBV29-1 and TRBJ2-3; D possibly corresponds to TRBD1 (6 bases). Trimming left V 6 bases short and J 0 bases short, with 10 bases between. CDR3 length: 13 residues. From germline, CDR1 is SQVTM and CDR2 ANQGSEA. The CDR3 DNA reads as TGCAGCGTCCGGGACATGAGCACAGATACGCAGTATTTT. Translating it yields CSVRDMSTDTQYF.

As for this clonotype: This may arise from a read error, as a much more abundant clone is one base away. Given the absence of the conserved phenylalanine or tryptophan at the CDR3 end, a read error is likely. This chain links TRBV6-1 with TRBJ2-4; no clear D gene. Deletions cut 6 bases from V and 5 bases from J, with 8 bases between. Germline CDR1 is MNHNS and CDR2 is SASEGT. This CDR3 region has 12 residues. CDR3 sequence reads: CASRFRENIQYL. The DNA for the CDR3 is TGTGCCAGCAGATTTAGGGAAAACATTCAGTACCTC.

This clonotype was seen at least ten times. This rearrangement joins TRBV28 to TRBJ1-5; no clear D gene. CDR3 length: 15 residues. CDR1 MDHEN and CDR2 SYDVKM come from the germline V gene. V was pared by 5 bases and J by 0 bases, with 11 bases between. As DNA, the CDR3 is TGTGCCAGCAGTCTCGTTGAAGATAGCAATCAGCCCCAGCATTTT. Translation: CASSLVEDSNQPQHF.

Ten or more counts support this clonotype. The chain has TRBV11-2 and TRBJ2-7; 8 nucleotides agree with TRBD2. The CDR3 contains 14 residues. V trimming: 4 bases; J trimming: 4 bases; junction bases outside the gene matches: 6. Germline V CDR1 and CDR2: SGHAT, FQNNGV. The CDR3 region is CASSSLSGAYEQYF. The CDR3 DNA follows: TGTGCCAGCAGCTCCCTTAGCGGGGCGTACGAGCAGTACTTC.

This clonotype was seen only a few times. V gene TRBV5-1 combines with J gene TRBJ1-2; 9 bases line up with TRBD1. This CDR3 spans 14 amino acids. Germline values: CDR1 SGHRS, CDR2 YFSETQ. With V trimmed by 8 bases and J by 6 bases, 11 bases remained unmatched. The CDR3 DNA sequence: TGCGCCAGTAGGGGCCGAGGGGACAGGGATGGCTACACCTTC. Translation gives CASRGRGDRDGYTF.

Many counts were recorded for this clonotype. J is TRBJ1-2 and V is TRBV20-1, with TRBD1 matching over 9 bases. With V trimmed by 0 bases and J by 2 bases, 22 bases remained unmatched. The CDR3 extends over 21 amino acids. Germline CDR1 reads DFQATT; CDR2 reads SNEGSKA (reference sequence). This chain's CDR3 is CSARDWSPPGTGSPTNYGYTF. The DNA for the CDR3 is TGCAGTGCTAGAGATTGGTCGCCCCCCGGGACAGGGTCCCCCACAAACTATGGCTACACCTTC.

This clonotype was recorded at least ten times. This chain joins TRBV6-1 and TRBJ2-7, with D possibly being TRBD1 (7 bases). V was cut by 8 bases and J by 3 bases, with 20 bases left in between. The germline gives CDR1 MNHNS, CDR2 SASEGT. The CDR3 is 15 residues long. CDR3 residues: CASRGTARGIYEQYF. CDR3 bases: TGTGCCAGCCGGGGGACAGCGAGAGGGATCTACGAGCAGTACTTC.

This clonotype has only a few counts. This rearrangement joins TRBV11-3 to TRBJ2-7, with 10 bases identical to TRBD2. V was pared by 6 bases and J by 4 bases, with 9 bases of the junction left unmatched. This CDR3 region has 15 residues. Germline loops: CDR1 SGHNT, CDR2 YENEEA. DNA of the CDR3: TGTGCCAGCAGGGGGACCGGGACTAGCGCTTACGAGCAGTACTTC. As protein: CASRGTGTSAYEQYF.

CDR3: CASSLHGLGVNTEAFF. The CDR3 nucleotides are TGTGCCAGCAGTTTGCATGGCTTGGGGGTCAACACTGAAGCTTTCTTT. J is TRBJ1-1 and V is TRBV12-3 or TRBV12-4; D may be TRBD1 (5 bases). This CDR3 comprises 16 residues. Between the trimmed V and J ends, which lost 3 bases and 2 bases, there was a span of 16 bases.

This clonotype was seen many times. J is TRBJ1-1 and V is TRBV5-1, with D perhaps matching TRBD1 (5 bases). Germline assignment: CDR1 SGHRS and CDR2 YFSETQ. This CDR3 is built from 13 residues. V lost 3 bases and J lost 5, with 11 bases in between. CDR3: CASSSAGYTEAFF. For the CDR3, the DNA is TGCGCCAGCAGCTCCGCAGGGTATACTGAAGCTTTCTTT. Variable domain in full (rest from reference TRBV5-1 and TRBJ1-1): KAGVTQTPRYLIKTRGQQVTLSCSPISGHRSVSWYQQTPGQGLQFLFEYFSETQRNKGNFPGRFSGRQFSNSRSEMNVSTLELGDSALYLCASSSAGYTEAFFGQGTRLTVV.

This clonotype was counted a single time. J is TRBJ2-7 and V is TRBV3-1, with 9 nucleotides matching TRBD2. Trimming cost V 0 bases and J 0 bases; bases outside gene matches: 12. The CDR3 has 19 amino acids. From germline, CDR1 is LGHDT and CDR2 YNNKEL (reference sequence). In DNA form, the CDR3 reads TGTGCCAGCAGCCAAGATATGGGTTGGGGCGGGGGGGCCTCCTACGAGCAGTACTTC. Its protein product is CASSQDMGWGGGASYEQYF.

The chain employs TRBV19 and TRBJ1-1; D remains ambiguous. CDR3 length equals 13 residues. The germline gives CDR1 LNHDA, CDR2 SQIVND (reference sequence). V was shortened by 3 bases and J by 6 bases, with 11 bases between the two germline ends. For the CDR3, the DNA is TGTGCCAGTAGTATTTCTATTTTCGCTGAAGCTTTCTTT. Its translation is CASSISIFAEAFF.

This clonotype was seen many times. This chain connects TRBV11-2 to TRBJ2-1; no clear D gene. Between the trimmed V and J ends, which lost 1 base and 2 bases, there was a span of 3 bases. Germline V CDR1 and CDR2: SGHAT, FQNNGV. The CDR3 contains 13 residues. This chain's CDR3 is CASSLATYNEQFF. CDR3 DNA sequence: TGTGCCAGCAGCTTAGCTACCTACAATGAGCAGTTCTTC.

The V gene is TRBV4-3, the J gene TRBJ2-3; D may be TRBD2 (5 bases). The CDR3 extends over 16 amino acids. The germline gives CDR1 LGHNA, CDR2 YSLEER. Trimming removed 1 base from V and 5 bases from J, with 16 bases in between. The CDR3 here is CASSQGVGNEGDTQYF. CDR3 nucleotides: TGCGCCAGCAGCCAAGGGGTAGGGAATGAGGGAGATACGCAGTATTTT.

This clonotype came up many times. This chain connects TRBV28 to TRBJ1-2; tentative D call: TRBD1 (5 bases). V was shortened by 7 bases and J by 4 bases, with 16 bases between the two germline ends. This CDR3 contains 14 residues. CDR1 is MDHEN and CDR2 is SYDVKM in the germline V gene. The CDR3 nucleotides are TGTGCCAGCACCCTTTCCGCGGGGCGCTATGGCTACACCTTC. Encoded protein: CASTLSAGRYGYTF.

The chain has TRBV27 and TRBJ2-1; 9 nucleotides align to TRBD2. CDR1 MNHEY and CDR2 SMNVEV come from the germline V gene (reference sequence). The CDR3 has 16 amino acids. V dropped 5 bases and J dropped 6; count of bases not matched to a gene: 11. The CDR3: CASSPRAERGANEQFF. CDR3 nucleotide sequence: TGTGCCAGCAGTCCCCGGGCGGAGCGGGGGGCCAATGAGCAGTTCTTC.

This clonotype was seen repeatedly, ten times or more. The chain is built from TRBV6-1 and TRBJ1-2; D call uncertain. Trimming took off 7 bases at V and 5 bases at J, with 8 bases between the two ends. This CDR3 contains 11 residues. Germline V gene lookup returns CDR1 MNHNS and CDR2 SASEGT. The CDR3 is CASMKTYGYTF. Here the CDR3 DNA reads TGTGCCAGCATGAAGACTTATGGCTACACCTTC.

V is TRBV11-2 and J is TRBJ2-4, with D unclear. Germline V gene lookup returns CDR1 SGHAT and CDR2 FQNNGV. The length of the CDR3 is 11 residues. Trimming removed 5 bases from V and 8 bases from J, with 7 bases in between. This chain's CDR3 is CASSLDYIQYF. The CDR3 coding sequence is TGTGCCAGCAGCCTTGATTACATTCAGTACTTC.

In its sample, this clonotype was seen many times. The chain uses TRBV28 and TRBJ1-5, with D maybe TRBD1 (5 bases). CDR1 and CDR2 (germline): MDHEN, SYDVKM. V gave up 7 bases and J gave up 5 bases, with 18 bases separating them. CDR3 length: 15 residues. CDR3 in amino acids: CASTPGPLGHQPQHF. CDR3 nucleotides: TGTGCCAGCACTCCGGGACCACTGGGGCATCAGCCCCAGCATTTT.